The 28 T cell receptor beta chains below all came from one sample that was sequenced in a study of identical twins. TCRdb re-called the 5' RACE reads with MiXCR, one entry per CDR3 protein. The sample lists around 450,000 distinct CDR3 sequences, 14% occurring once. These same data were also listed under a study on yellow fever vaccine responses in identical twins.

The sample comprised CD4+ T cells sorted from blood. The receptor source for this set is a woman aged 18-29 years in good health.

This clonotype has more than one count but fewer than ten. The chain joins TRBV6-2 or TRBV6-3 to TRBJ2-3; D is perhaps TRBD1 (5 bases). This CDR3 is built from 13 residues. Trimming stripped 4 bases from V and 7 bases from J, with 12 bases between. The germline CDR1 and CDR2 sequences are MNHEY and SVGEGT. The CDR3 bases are TGTGCCAGCAGTTTTGCAGGGTCCTATACGCAGTATTTT. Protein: CASSFAGSYTQYF.

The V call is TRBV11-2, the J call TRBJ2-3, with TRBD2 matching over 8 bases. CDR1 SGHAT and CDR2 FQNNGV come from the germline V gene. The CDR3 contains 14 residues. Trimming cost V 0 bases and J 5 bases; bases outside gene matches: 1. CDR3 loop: CASSLDRGGDTQYF. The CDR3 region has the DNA TGTGCCAGCAGCTTAGATCGGGGGGGAGATACGCAGTATTTT.

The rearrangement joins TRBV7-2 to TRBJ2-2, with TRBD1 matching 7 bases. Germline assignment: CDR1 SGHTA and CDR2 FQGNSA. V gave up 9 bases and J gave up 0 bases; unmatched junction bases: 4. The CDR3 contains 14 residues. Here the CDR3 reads CASEGGPNTGELFF. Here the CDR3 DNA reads TGTGCCAGTGAAGGGGGCCCGAACACCGGGGAGCTGTTTTTT.

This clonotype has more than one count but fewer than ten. CDR3 amino acids: CASSPTTGGDTQYF. The CDR3 nucleotides are TGTGCCAGCTCACCTACGACAGGTGGGGATACGCAGTATTTT. The chain joins TRBV18 to TRBJ2-3; perhaps TRBD1 as D (6 bases). Looked up from germline, CDR1 is KGHSH and CDR2 is LQKENI. The CDR3 sequence is 14 residues long. V shed 3 bases and J shed 6 bases, with 13 bases lying between them.

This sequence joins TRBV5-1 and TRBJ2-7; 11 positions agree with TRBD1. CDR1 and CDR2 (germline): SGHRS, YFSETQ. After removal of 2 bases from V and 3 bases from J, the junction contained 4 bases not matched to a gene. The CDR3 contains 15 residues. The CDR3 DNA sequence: TGCGCCAGCAGCTTCAGTGGGACAGGGGGCTACGAGCAGTACTTC. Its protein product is CASSFSGTGGYEQYF.

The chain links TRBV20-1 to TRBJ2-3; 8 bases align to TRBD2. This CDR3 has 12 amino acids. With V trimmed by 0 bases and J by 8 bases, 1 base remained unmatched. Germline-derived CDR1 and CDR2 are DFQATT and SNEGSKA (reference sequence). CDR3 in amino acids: CSARETSGTQYF. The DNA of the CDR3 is TGCAGTGCTAGAGAAACTAGCGGTACGCAGTATTTT.

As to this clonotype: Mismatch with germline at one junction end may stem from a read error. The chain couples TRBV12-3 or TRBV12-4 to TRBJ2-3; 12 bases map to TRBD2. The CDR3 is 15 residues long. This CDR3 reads CASSLAGGLADTQYF. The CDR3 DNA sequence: TGTGCCAGCAGTCTAGCGGGAGGGTTGGCAGATACGCAGTATTTT.

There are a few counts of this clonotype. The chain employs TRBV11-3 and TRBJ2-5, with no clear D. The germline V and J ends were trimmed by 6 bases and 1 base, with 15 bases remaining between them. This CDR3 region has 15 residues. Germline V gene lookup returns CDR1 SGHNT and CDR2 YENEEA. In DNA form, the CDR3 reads TGTGCCAGCAGTCCCGGCTCAGATTTCCAAGAGACCCAGTACTTC. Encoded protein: CASSPGSDFQETQYF.

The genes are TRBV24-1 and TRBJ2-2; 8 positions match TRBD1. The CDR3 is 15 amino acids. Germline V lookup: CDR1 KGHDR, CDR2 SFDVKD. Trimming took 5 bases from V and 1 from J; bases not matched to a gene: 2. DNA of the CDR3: TGTGCCACCAGTGCGGGACAGGTGAACACCGGGGAGCTGTTTTTT. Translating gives CATSAGQVNTGELFF.

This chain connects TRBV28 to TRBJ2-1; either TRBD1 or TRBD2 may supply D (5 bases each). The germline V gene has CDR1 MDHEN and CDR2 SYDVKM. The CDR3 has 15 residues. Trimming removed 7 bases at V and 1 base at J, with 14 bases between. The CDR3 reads CASIPGPGSYNEQFF. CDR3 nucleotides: TGTGCCAGCATACCGGGACCCGGGTCCTACAATGAGCAGTTCTTC.

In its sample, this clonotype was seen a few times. The CDR3 nucleotides are TGTGCCAGTAGCCGCGGGGGGATCGATACGCAGTATTTT. Encoded protein: CASSRGGIDTQYF. This chain uses TRBV11-3 with TRBJ2-3, with 8 bases lining up with TRBD2. The J segment lost 6 bases and the V segment lost 9 bases, leaving 8 bases of the junction unmatched. The length of the CDR3 is 13 residues. CDR1 is SGHNT and CDR2 is YENEEA in the germline V gene.

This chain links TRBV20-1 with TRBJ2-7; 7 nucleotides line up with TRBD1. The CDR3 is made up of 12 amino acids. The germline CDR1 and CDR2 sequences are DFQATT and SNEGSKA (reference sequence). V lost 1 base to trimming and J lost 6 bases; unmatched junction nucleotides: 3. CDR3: CSARVAGGEQYF. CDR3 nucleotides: TGCAGTGCTAGAGTGGCAGGGGGCGAGCAGTACTTC.

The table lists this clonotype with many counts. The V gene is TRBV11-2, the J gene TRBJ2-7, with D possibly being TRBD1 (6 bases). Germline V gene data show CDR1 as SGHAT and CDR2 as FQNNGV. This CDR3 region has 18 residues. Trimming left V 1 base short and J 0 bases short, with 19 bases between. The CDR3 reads CASSLVPTGYSDSYEQYF. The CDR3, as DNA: TGTGCCAGCAGCTTAGTACCAACAGGGTACTCAGACTCCTACGAGCAGTACTTC.

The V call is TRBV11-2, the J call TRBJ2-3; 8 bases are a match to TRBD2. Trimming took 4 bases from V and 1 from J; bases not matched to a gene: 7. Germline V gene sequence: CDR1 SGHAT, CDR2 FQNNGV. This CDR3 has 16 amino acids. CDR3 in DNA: TGTGCCAGCAGCTCCCTCCCGGGAGGGCGCACAGATACGCAGTATTTT. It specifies CASSSLPGGRTDTQYF. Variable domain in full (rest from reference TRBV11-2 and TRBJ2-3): EAGVAQSPRYKIIEKRQSVAFWCNPISGHATLYWYQQILGQGPKLLIQFQNNGVVDDSQLPKDRFSAERLKGVDSTLKIQPAKLEDSAVYLCASSSLPGGRTDTQYFGPGTRLTVL.

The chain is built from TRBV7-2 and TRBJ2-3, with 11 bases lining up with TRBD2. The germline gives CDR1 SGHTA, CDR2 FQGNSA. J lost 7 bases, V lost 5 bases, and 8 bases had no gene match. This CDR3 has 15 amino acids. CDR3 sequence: CASSQSSGGLNTQYF. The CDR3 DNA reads TGTGCCAGCAGCCAGTCTAGCGGGGGGCTGAATACGCAGTATTTT.

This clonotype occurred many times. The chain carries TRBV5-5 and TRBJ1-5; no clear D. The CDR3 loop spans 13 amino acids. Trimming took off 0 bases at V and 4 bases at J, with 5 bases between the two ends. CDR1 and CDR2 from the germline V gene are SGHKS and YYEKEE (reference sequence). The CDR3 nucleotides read TGTGCCAGCAGCTTGGTACCGAATCAGCCCCAGCATTTT. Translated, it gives CASSLVPNQPQHF.

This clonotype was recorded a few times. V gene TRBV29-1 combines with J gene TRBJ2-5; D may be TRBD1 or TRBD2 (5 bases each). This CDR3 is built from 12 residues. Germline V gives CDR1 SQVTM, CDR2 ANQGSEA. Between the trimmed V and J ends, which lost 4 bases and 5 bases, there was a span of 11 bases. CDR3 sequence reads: CSVARGIETQYF. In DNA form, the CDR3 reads TGCAGCGTTGCCCGGGGCATCGAGACCCAGTACTTC.

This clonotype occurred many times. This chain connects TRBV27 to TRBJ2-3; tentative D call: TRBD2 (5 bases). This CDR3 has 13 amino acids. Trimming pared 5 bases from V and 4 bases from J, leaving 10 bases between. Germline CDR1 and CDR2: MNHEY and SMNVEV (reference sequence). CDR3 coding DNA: TGTGCCAGCAGTCCTGTCGGGGCAGATACGCAGTATTTT. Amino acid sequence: CASSPVGADTQYF.

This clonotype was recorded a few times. In DNA, the CDR3 is TGTGCCAGCAGTGGGTGGACTAGCGGGGGTAGCCATGAGCAGTTCTTC. It codes for CASSGWTSGGSHEQFF. This chain uses TRBV25-1 with TRBJ2-1; TRBD2 matches at 13 bases. Trimming took 4 bases from V and 8 from J; bases not matched to a gene: 8. Germline V gene data show CDR1 as MGHDK and CDR2 as SYGVNS. This CDR3 region has 16 residues.

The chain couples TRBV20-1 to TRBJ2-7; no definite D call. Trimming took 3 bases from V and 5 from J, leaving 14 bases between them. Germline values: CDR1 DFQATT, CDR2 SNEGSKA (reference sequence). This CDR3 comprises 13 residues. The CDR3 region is CSARGFAFHEQYF. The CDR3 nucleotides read TGCAGTGCTAGGGGATTTGCGTTCCACGAGCAGTACTTC.

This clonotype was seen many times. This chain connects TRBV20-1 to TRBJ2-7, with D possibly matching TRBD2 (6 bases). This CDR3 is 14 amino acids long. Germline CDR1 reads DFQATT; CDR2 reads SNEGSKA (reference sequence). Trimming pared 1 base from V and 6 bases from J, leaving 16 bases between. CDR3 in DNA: TGCAGTGCTAGAGTATCCCCGGGAGTACCCGAGCAGTACTTC. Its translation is CSARVSPGVPEQYF.

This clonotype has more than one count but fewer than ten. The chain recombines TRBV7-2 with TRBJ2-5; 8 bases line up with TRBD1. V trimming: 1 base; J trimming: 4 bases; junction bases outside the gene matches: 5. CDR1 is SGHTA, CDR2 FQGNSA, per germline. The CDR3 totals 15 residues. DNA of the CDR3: TGTGCCAGCAGCTTAGACAGGGGGTTAGTAGAGACCCAGTACTTC. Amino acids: CASSLDRGLVETQYF.

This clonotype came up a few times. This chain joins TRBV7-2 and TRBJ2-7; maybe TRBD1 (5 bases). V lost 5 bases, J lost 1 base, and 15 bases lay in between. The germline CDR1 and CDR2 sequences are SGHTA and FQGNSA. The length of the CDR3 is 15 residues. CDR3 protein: CASSLLGVGSYEQYF. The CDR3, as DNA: TGTGCCAGCAGCCTGCTAGGGGTAGGTTCCTACGAGCAGTACTTC.

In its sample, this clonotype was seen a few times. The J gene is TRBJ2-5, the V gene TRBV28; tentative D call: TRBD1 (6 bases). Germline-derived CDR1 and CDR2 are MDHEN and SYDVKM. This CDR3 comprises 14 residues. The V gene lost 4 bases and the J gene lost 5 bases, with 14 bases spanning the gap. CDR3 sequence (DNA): TGTGCCAGCAGTTCGTACGCGAGGGGGGAGACCCAGTACTTC. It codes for CASSSYARGETQYF.

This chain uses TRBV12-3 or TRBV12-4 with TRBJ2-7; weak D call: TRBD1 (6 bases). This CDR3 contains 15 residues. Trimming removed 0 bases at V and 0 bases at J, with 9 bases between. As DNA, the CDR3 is TGTGCCAGCAGTTTAGCGACAGGAGGCTCCTACGAGCAGTACTTC. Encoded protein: CASSLATGGSYEQYF.

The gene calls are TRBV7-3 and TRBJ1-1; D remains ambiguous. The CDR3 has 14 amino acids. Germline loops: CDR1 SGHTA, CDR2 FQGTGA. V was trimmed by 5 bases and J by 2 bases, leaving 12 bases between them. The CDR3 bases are TGTGCCAGCAGCGGAACCGGGAGAAACACTGAAGCTTTCTTT. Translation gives CASSGTGRNTEAFF.

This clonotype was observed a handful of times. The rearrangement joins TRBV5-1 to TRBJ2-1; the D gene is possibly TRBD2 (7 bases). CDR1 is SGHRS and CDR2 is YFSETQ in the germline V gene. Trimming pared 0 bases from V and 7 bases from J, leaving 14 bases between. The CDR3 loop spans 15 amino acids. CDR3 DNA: TGCGCCAGCAGCTTGGCCAGGGGAGGGGTGAATGAGCAGTTCTTC. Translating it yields CASSLARGGVNEQFF. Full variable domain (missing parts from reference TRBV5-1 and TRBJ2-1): KAGVTQTPRYLIKTRGQQVTLSCSPISGHRSVSWYQQTPGQGLQFLFEYFSETQRNKGNFPGRFSGRQFSNSRSEMNVSTLELGDSALYLCASSLARGGVNEQFFGPGTRLTVL.

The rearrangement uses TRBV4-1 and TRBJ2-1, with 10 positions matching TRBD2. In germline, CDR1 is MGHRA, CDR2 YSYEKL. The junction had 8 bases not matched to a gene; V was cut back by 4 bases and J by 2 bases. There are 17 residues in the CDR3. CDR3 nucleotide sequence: TGCGCCAGCAGCCCGCGACCCAGCGGGGGGGCCTACAATGAGCAGTTCTTC. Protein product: CASSPRPSGGAYNEQFF.